A single sample gave rise to the 21 T cell receptor beta chains below, sequenced in a study of blood T cell repertoires in COVID-19. Clones were sequenced by immunoSEQ multiplex PCR, and TCRdb holds only the in-frame ones, with some missing. The table has about 380,000 clones, 88% seen once. Sequencing input: PBMCs or T cells enriched from blood (not recorded which). The receptors derive from a woman between 18 and 30 years old who had recovered from COVID-19.

J is TRBJ2-1 and V is TRBV13, with TRBD2 identical over 9 bases. The J segment lost 4 bases and the V segment lost 1 base, leaving 5 bases of the junction unmatched. Germline V gives CDR1 PRHDT, CDR2 FYEKMQ (reference sequence). This CDR3 has 16 amino acids. This CDR3 is CASSLVGLAKYNEQFF. The CDR3, as DNA: TGTGCCAGCAGCTTAGTGGGACTAGCCAAGTACAATGAGCAGTTCTTC.

The V call is TRBV9, the J call TRBJ1-2, with D possibly TRBD1 on 5 matching bases. Germline V gene sequence: CDR1 SGDLS, CDR2 YYNGEE. The CDR3 has 17 residues. V shed 0 bases and J shed 3 bases, with 18 bases lying between them. CDR3 protein: CASSVGEDRWVDYGYTF. CDR3 nucleotides: TGTGCCAGCAGCGTAGGGGAAGACAGATGGGTCGACTATGGCTACACCTTC.

The rearrangement uses TRBV19 and TRBJ2-3; D gene ambiguous. This CDR3 region has 13 residues. V dropped 6 bases and J dropped 5 bases, with 12 bases sitting between them. In germline, CDR1 is LNHDA, CDR2 SQIVND (reference sequence). The CDR3 DNA reads as TGTGCCAGTAGAACGAAATCGAGAGATACGCAGTATTTT. This translates into CASRTKSRDTQYF.

The chain has TRBV19 and TRBJ1-2, with D unclear. From germline, CDR1 is LNHDA and CDR2 SQIVND (reference sequence). There are 15 residues in the CDR3. Trimming took 6 bases from V and 4 from J, leaving 18 bases between them. The CDR3 spells CASSSWQAPIYGYTF. The CDR3 bases are TGTGCCAGTAGCTCATGGCAGGCCCCGATCTATGGCTACACCTTC.

J is TRBJ1-2 and V is TRBV7-9; the match to TRBD1 covers 9 bases. The V and J ends lost 6 bases and 8 bases, in that order; junction bases with no gene match: 13. The CDR3 has 15 residues. Germline loops: CDR1 SEHNR, CDR2 FQNEAQ (reference sequence). The CDR3 bases are TGTGCCAGCAGATCGTCCGGGACAGGGATGAGCGGCTACACCTTC. Residues: CASRSSGTGMSGYTF.

This chain connects TRBV5-1 to TRBJ1-4; possible D gene TRBD1, 5 bases. V lost 1 base and J lost 0, with 10 bases in between. Germline V gives CDR1 SGHRS, CDR2 YFSETQ. The CDR3 is 16 residues long. CDR3 sequence (DNA): TGCGCCAGCAGCTTGCCGGACACCGCAACTAATGAAAAACTGTTTTTT. Protein: CASSLPDTATNEKLFF.

The chain joins TRBV6-5 to TRBJ1-1, with no clear D. The CDR3 is 15 amino acids. V was cut by 2 bases and J by 4 bases, with 14 bases left in between. Germline assignment: CDR1 MNHEY and CDR2 SVGAGI. CDR3 DNA sequence: TGTGCCAGCAGTTACCTTCGGACTGCTAGCACTGAAGCTTTCTTT. Residues: CASSYLRTASTEAFF.

This clone occurred once. V is TRBV7-2 and J is TRBJ2-1; TRBD2 matches at 7 bases. The CDR3 loop spans 14 amino acids. Looked up from germline, CDR1 is SGHTA and CDR2 is FQGNSA. Trimming at V came to 5 bases and at J to 7 bases, leaving 8 bases not matched to a gene. DNA of the CDR3: TGTGCCAGCAGCCCGGACTGGCGGGGGAATGAGCAGTTCTTC. Protein: CASSPDWRGNEQFF.

This chain connects TRBV7-9 to TRBJ2-1; D uncertain. Per the germline V gene, CDR1 is SEHNR and CDR2 is FQNEAQ (reference sequence). The CDR3 spans 15 residues. The V gene lost 4 bases and the J gene lost 6 bases, with 16 bases spanning the gap. CDR3: CASSYLSSSGNEQFF. The CDR3 nucleotides are TGTGCCAGCAGCTACTTATCCTCGTCGGGCAATGAGCAGTTCTTC.

About this clone itself: Other DNA sequences within the sample encode an identical CDR3. This chain links TRBV30 with TRBJ1-5; possibly TRBD1 for D (6 bases). V lost 0 bases to trimming and J lost 5 bases, with 8 bases between them. Germline V gene data show CDR1 as GTSNPN and CDR2 as SVGIG (reference sequence). This CDR3 is built from 13 residues. The CDR3 sequence is CAWSVSGDQPQHF. The CDR3 DNA reads TGTGCCTGGAGTGTATCAGGGGATCAGCCCCAGCATTTT.

This sequence joins TRBV5-4 and TRBJ2-3; D is perhaps TRBD1 (5 bases). Trimming removed 4 bases from V and 2 bases from J, with 20 bases in between. This CDR3 has 17 amino acids. The germline V gene has CDR1 SGHNT and CDR2 YYREEE (reference sequence). The CDR3 region is CASSQGMERPPTDTQYF. In DNA form, the CDR3 reads TGTGCCAGCAGCCAGGGAATGGAAAGGCCCCCCACAGATACGCAGTATTTT.

The J gene is TRBJ2-2, the V gene TRBV6-2 or TRBV6-3; 10 bases align to TRBD2. CDR1 and CDR2 (germline): MNHEY, SVGEGT. The CDR3 contains 17 residues. V lost 4 bases, J lost 6 bases, and 11 bases stayed unmatched. The CDR3 DNA reads as TGTGCCAGCAGTTCCATCGTGCTAGCGGGGGTTTCCGGGGAGCTGTTTTTT. Its protein product is CASSSIVLAGVSGELFF.

This clone was detected only a few times. V gene TRBV12-5 combines with J gene TRBJ1-2; TRBD1 aligns across 8 bases. Germline V gene data show CDR1 as LGHNT and CDR2 as FRNRAP. V shed 5 bases and J 1 base; nucleotides not matched to a gene: 12. The CDR3 spans 17 residues. Here the CDR3 DNA reads TGTGCTAGTGGTACCTTGAACTTAGGACAGGGTAACTATGGCTACACCTTC. Amino acid sequence: CASGTLNLGQGNYGYTF.

This sequence joins TRBV5-1 and TRBJ1-6, with 9 bases matching TRBD1. V dropped 6 bases and J dropped 2; count of bases not matched to a gene: 15. Germline V gene data show CDR1 as SGHRS and CDR2 as YFSETQ. The CDR3 loop spans 19 amino acids. The CDR3 DNA reads TGCGCCAGCACATTCTCAACGTCTACAGGGGGCACCTATAATTCACCCCTCCACTTT. This sequence encodes CASTFSTSTGGTYNSPLHF. The entire variable domain, with the rest obtained from reference TRBV5-1 and TRBJ1-6, is as follows: KAGVTQTPRYLIKTRGQQVTLSCSPISGHRSVSWYQQTPGQGLQFLFEYFSETQRNKGNFPGRFSGRQFSNSRSEMNVSTLELGDSALYLCASTFSTSTGGTYNSPLHFGNGTRLTVT.

This clone has more than one count but fewer than ten. The CDR3: CASSSTGGASNEQFF. The CDR3 DNA sequence: TGTGCCAGCAGTTCCACAGGGGGCGCTTCCAATGAGCAGTTCTTC. The V call is TRBV11-1, the J call TRBJ2-1; 9 nucleotides align to TRBD1. Germline V gene sequence: CDR1 SGHAT, CDR2 FQDESV (reference sequence). The trim removed 6 bases at V and 6 bases at J, leaving 9 bases unmatched. The length of the CDR3 is 15 residues.

Here the CDR3 DNA reads TGTGCCAGCAGCTTAGAGAAGACAGGGGGTTATCAGCCCCAGCATTTT. It encodes CASSLEKTGGYQPQHF. The chain uses TRBV7-9 and TRBJ1-5; 9 positions agree with TRBD1. Germline V gene lookup returns CDR1 SEHNR and CDR2 FQNEAQ (reference sequence). V lost 1 base and J lost 5; bases outside the gene matches: 6. This CDR3 is built from 16 residues.

The V and J genes are TRBV15 and TRBJ1-1; no clear D. Trimming left V 0 bases short and J 1 base short, with 12 bases between. Germline V gene sequence: CDR1 LNHNV, CDR2 YYDKDF (reference sequence). The CDR3 contains 16 residues. CDR3 DNA sequence: TGTGCCACCAGCAGAGATCCCAGGTTCGCGAACACTGAAGCTTTCTTT. Translated: CATSRDPRFANTEAFF.

The chain uses TRBV6-5 and TRBJ2-5; 8 bases are shared with TRBD2. The ends lost 4 bases at V and 4 bases at J; junction bases unmatched: 11. The germline gives CDR1 MNHEY, CDR2 SVGAGI. The CDR3 sequence is 16 residues long. The chain's CDR3 is CASSWGLTSAGETQYF. CDR3 in DNA: TGTGCCAGCAGTTGGGGGCTGACTAGCGCCGGAGAGACCCAGTACTTC.

The chain couples TRBV19 to TRBJ2-5; D may be TRBD2 (7 bases). The V gene's germline CDR1 is LNHDA and CDR2 SQIVND (reference sequence). This CDR3 has 15 amino acids. Trimming stripped 1 base from V and 5 bases from J, with 14 bases between. CDR3 residues: CASSIGRGGRETQYF. CDR3 DNA sequence: TGTGCCAGTAGTATAGGGCGCGGGGGCAGGGAGACCCAGTACTTC. The entire variable domain, with the rest obtained from reference TRBV19 and TRBJ2-5, is as follows: DGGITQSPKYLFRKEGQNVTLSCEQNLNHDAMYWYRQDPGQGLRLIYYSQIVNDFQKGDIAEGYSVSREKKESFPLTVTSAQKNPTAFYLCASSIGRGGRETQYFGPGTRLLVL.

The CDR3 nucleotides read TGTGCCAGCAGTGAAGTGTGGACAGGGAGGTATAGCAATCAGCCCCAGCATTTT. Protein: CASSEVWTGRYSNQPQHF. V is TRBV6-1 and J is TRBJ1-5, with 8 nucleotides matching TRBD1. Trimming removed 1 base from V and 0 bases from J; junction bases left unmatched: 8. The germline gives CDR1 MNHNS, CDR2 SASEGT. This CDR3 is 18 amino acids long.

The chain combines TRBV5-5 with TRBJ1-2; 10 bases agree with TRBD1. CDR3 size: 14 residues. Germline V gene lookup returns CDR1 SGHKS and CDR2 YYEKEE (reference sequence). The junction had 7 bases not matched to a gene; V was cut back by 4 bases and J by 7 bases. This CDR3 reads CASSGGQGSSGYTF. CDR3 in DNA: TGTGCCAGCAGCGGGGGACAGGGGAGCTCTGGCTACACCTTC.